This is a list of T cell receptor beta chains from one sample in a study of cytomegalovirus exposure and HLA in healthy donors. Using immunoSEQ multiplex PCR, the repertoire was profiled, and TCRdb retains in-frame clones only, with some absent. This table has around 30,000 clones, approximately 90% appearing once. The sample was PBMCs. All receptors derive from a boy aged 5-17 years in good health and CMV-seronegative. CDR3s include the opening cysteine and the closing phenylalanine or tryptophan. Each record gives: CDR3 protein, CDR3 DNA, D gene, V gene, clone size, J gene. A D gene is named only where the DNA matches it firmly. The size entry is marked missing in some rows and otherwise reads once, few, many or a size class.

CDR3 protein: CASSSATVSPGANVLTF; CDR3 DNA: TGTGCCAGCAGCTCTGCTACCGTTTCCCCTGGGGCCAACGTCCTGACTTTC; D gene: NA; V gene: TRBV11-2; clone size: once; J gene: TRBJ2-6
CDR3 protein: CASSFPRDRRDNEQFF; CDR3 DNA: TGTGCCAGCAGCTTCCCCCGGGACAGGAGAGACAATGAGCAGTTCTTC; D gene: TRBD1; V gene: TRBV28; clone size: NA; J gene: TRBJ2-1
CDR3 protein: CASRSSPGGVFHEQFF; CDR3 DNA: TGTGCCAGCAGATCATCTCCGGGGGGCGTTTTTCATGAGCAGTTCTTC; D gene: NA; V gene: TRBV11-2; clone size: NA; J gene: TRBJ2-1
CDR3 protein: CASSASGRRYNEQFF; CDR3 DNA: TGTGCCAGCAGTGCCTCGGGGAGGAGGTACAATGAGCAGTTCTTC; D gene: NA; V gene: TRBV27; clone size: NA; J gene: TRBJ2-1
CDR3 protein: CASSQYQDRVDEQYF; CDR3 DNA: TGTGCCAGCTCACAATACCAGGACAGGGTAGACGAGCAGTACTTC; D gene: TRBD1; V gene: TRBV18; clone size: NA; J gene: TRBJ2-7
CDR3 protein: CARTSQGGDEQYF; CDR3 DNA: TGTGCCAGAACCAGCCAGGGTGGGGACGAGCAGTACTTC; D gene: NA; V gene: TRBV5-3; clone size: NA; J gene: TRBJ2-7
CDR3 protein: CASRADVAGGLETQYF; CDR3 DNA: TGCGCCAGCAGGGCCGACGTAGCGGGGGGGCTGGAGACCCAGTACTTC; D gene: TRBD2; V gene: TRBV5-1; clone size: NA; J gene: TRBJ2-5
CDR3 protein: CASSRTSGGRETQYF; CDR3 DNA: TGTGCCAGCAGCCGGACTAGCGGGGGGCGGGAGACCCAGTACTTC; D gene: TRBD2; V gene: TRBV7-9; clone size: NA; J gene: TRBJ2-5
CDR3 protein: CASRGTGTGQETQYF; CDR3 DNA: TGTGCCAGCAGAGGTACCGGGACAGGTCAAGAGACCCAGTACTTC; D gene: TRBD1; V gene: TRBV28; clone size: NA; J gene: TRBJ2-5
CDR3 protein: CASSLIRAHQETQYF; CDR3 DNA: TGTGCCAGCAGCTTGATCAGGGCTCACCAAGAGACCCAGTACTTC; D gene: NA; V gene: TRBV5-6; clone size: NA; J gene: TRBJ2-5
CDR3 protein: CASSVGGGRETQYF; CDR3 DNA: TGTGCCAGCAGCGTAGGCGGGGGGCGGGAGACCCAGTACTTC; D gene: TRBD2; V gene: TRBV9; clone size: NA; J gene: TRBJ2-5
CDR3 protein: CASSLGTSLGFYNEQFF; CDR3 DNA: TGTGCCAGCAGTTTGGGGACTAGCCTAGGATTCTACAATGAGCAGTTCTTC; D gene: TRBD2; V gene: TRBV27; clone size: once; J gene: TRBJ2-1
CDR3 protein: CASSPVVTGELFF; CDR3 DNA: TGTGCCAGCAGCCCAGTTGTTACCGGGGAGCTGTTTTTT; D gene: NA; V gene: TRBV7-9; clone size: once; J gene: TRBJ2-2
CDR3 protein: CASSFMTGNYEQYF; CDR3 DNA: TGTGCCAGTAGTTTTATGACAGGAAACTACGAGCAGTACTTC; D gene: NA; V gene: TRBV19; clone size: NA; J gene: TRBJ2-7
CDR3 protein: CASSQNTGGNQPQHF; CDR3 DNA: TGTGCCAGCAGCCAAAATACAGGGGGCAATCAGCCCCAGCATTTT; D gene: TRBD1; V gene: TRBV6-5; clone size: NA; J gene: TRBJ1-5
CDR3 protein: CASSEGETSTGELFF; CDR3 DNA: TGTGCCAGCAGTGAAGGGGAAACCTCCACCGGGGAGCTGTTTTTT; D gene: NA; V gene: TRBV6-4; clone size: NA; J gene: TRBJ2-2
CDR3 protein: CASSPIQGEGTGELFF; CDR3 DNA: TGTGCCAGCTCACCAATACAGGGAGAAGGGACCGGGGAGCTGTTTTTT; D gene: NA; V gene: TRBV18; clone size: once; J gene: TRBJ2-2
CDR3 protein: CASKNGGASTDTQYF; CDR3 DNA: TGTGCCAGCAAAAACGGGGGAGCTAGCACAGATACGCAGTATTTT; D gene: NA; V gene: TRBV6-4; clone size: NA; J gene: TRBJ2-3
CDR3 protein: CASSPVQGDYGYTF; CDR3 DNA: TGTGCCAGCAGCCCCGTCCAGGGCGACTATGGCTACACCTTC; D gene: NA; V gene: TRBV7-2; clone size: NA; J gene: TRBJ1-2
CDR3 protein: CASSQGLRGNIQYF; CDR3 DNA: TGCGCCAGCAGCCAAGGCCTTAGGGGGAACATTCAGTACTTC; D gene: NA; V gene: TRBV4-1; clone size: NA; J gene: TRBJ2-4
CDR3 protein: CASSQGDRGLNQPQHF; CDR3 DNA: TGCGCCAGCAGCCAAGGGGACAGGGGGCTCAATCAGCCCCAGCATTTT; D gene: TRBD1; V gene: TRBV4-1; clone size: NA; J gene: TRBJ1-5
CDR3 protein: CASSLSGDEVCGYTF; CDR3 DNA: TGTGCCAGCAGTTTATCCGGGGATGAAGTTTGTGGCTACACCTTC; D gene: NA; V gene: TRBV28; clone size: NA; J gene: TRBJ1-2
CDR3 protein: CAGNRGRGTDTQYF; CDR3 DNA: TGTGCCGGAAACAGGGGGCGAGGCACAGATACGCAGTATTTT; D gene: TRBD1; V gene: TRBV2; clone size: NA; J gene: TRBJ2-3
CDR3 protein: CASSPIRGSPGELFF; CDR3 DNA: TGCGCCAGCAGCCCAATTAGGGGGAGCCCCGGGGAGCTGTTTTTT; D gene: NA; V gene: TRBV5-1; clone size: NA; J gene: TRBJ2-2
CDR3 protein: CASRGGETQYF; CDR3 DNA: TGTGCCAGCAGGGGCGGGGAGACCCAGTACTTC; D gene: NA; V gene: TRBV6-5; clone size: once; J gene: TRBJ2-5
CDR3 protein: CSSSLGTEINQPQHF; CDR3 DNA: TGTTCCAGCAGCTTAGGGACAGAGATCAATCAGCCCCAGCATTTT; D gene: TRBD1; V gene: TRBV7-9; clone size: once; J gene: TRBJ1-5
CDR3 protein: CASSKQRWGDYNEQFF; CDR3 DNA: TGTGCCAGCAGCAAGCAACGGTGGGGGGACTACAATGAGCAGTTCTTC; D gene: NA; V gene: TRBV14; clone size: NA; J gene: TRBJ2-1
CDR3 protein: CASSLSSRVEGEQYF; CDR3 DNA: TGTGCCAGCAGTTTATCTTCCCGGGTCGAAGGCGAGCAGTACTTC; D gene: NA; V gene: TRBV27; clone size: NA; J gene: TRBJ2-7
CDR3 protein: CASSLSGQFSEAFF; CDR3 DNA: TGTGCCAGCAGTTTGAGTGGACAGTTCTCTGAAGCTTTCTTT; D gene: NA; V gene: TRBV28; clone size: NA; J gene: TRBJ1-1
CDR3 protein: CASSPSGTNGNTIYF; CDR3 DNA: TGTGCCAGCAGCCCCTCCGGGACAAATGGAAACACCATATATTTT; D gene: NA; V gene: TRBV7-9; clone size: NA; J gene: TRBJ1-3
CDR3 protein: CASSFPGGLAFF; CDR3 DNA: TGTGCCAGCAGCTTCCCAGGGGGCTTGGCTTTCTTT; D gene: TRBD1; V gene: TRBV5-4; clone size: few; J gene: TRBJ1-1
CDR3 protein: CASGQGVGYGYTF; CDR3 DNA: TGTGCCAGTGGACAGGGGGTAGGCTATGGCTACACCTTC; D gene: TRBD1; V gene: TRBV19; clone size: NA; J gene: TRBJ1-2
CDR3 protein: CASSEPGRRDGYTF; CDR3 DNA: TGTGCCAGCAGTGAGCCAGGGAGGCGAGATGGCTACACCTTC; D gene: NA; V gene: TRBV6-1; clone size: NA; J gene: TRBJ1-2
CDR3 protein: CASSLRQGLLSYNEQFF; CDR3 DNA: TGCGCCAGCAGCCTCCGACAGGGACTTCTCTCCTACAATGAGCAGTTCTTC; D gene: NA; V gene: TRBV4-1; clone size: NA; J gene: TRBJ2-1
CDR3 protein: CASSPGTGVDEQYF; CDR3 DNA: TGCGCCAGCAGCCCCGGGACAGGGGTGGACGAGCAGTACTTC; D gene: TRBD1; V gene: TRBV4-3; clone size: NA; J gene: TRBJ2-7
CDR3 protein: CSGGGLNTEAFF; CDR3 DNA: TGTTCCGGGGGGGGATTAAATACTGAAGCTTTCTTT; D gene: NA; V gene: TRBV29-1; clone size: NA; J gene: TRBJ1-1
CDR3 protein: CASSEGTGGGNTIYF; CDR3 DNA: TGTGCCAGCAGTGAAGGGACAGGGGGTGGAAACACCATATATTTT; D gene: TRBD1; V gene: TRBV6-1; clone size: NA; J gene: TRBJ1-3
CDR3 protein: CAWNQGASYEQYF; CDR3 DNA: TGTGCCTGGAATCAGGGGGCGAGCTACGAGCAGTACTTC; D gene: TRBD1; V gene: TRBV30; clone size: NA; J gene: TRBJ2-7
CDR3 protein: CASSEELAGAISYEQYF; CDR3 DNA: TGTGCCAGCAGTGAAGAACTAGCGGGGGCCATCTCCTACGAGCAGTACTTC; D gene: TRBD2; V gene: TRBV25-1; clone size: NA; J gene: TRBJ2-7
CDR3 protein: CASSGQLAGHREQYF; CDR3 DNA: TGCGCCAGCAGCGGACAACTAGCGGGACACCGAGAACAGTACTTC; D gene: TRBD2; V gene: TRBV4-3; clone size: NA; J gene: TRBJ2-7
CDR3 protein: CASRPDRVSYEQYF; CDR3 DNA: TGTGCCAGCAGGCCGGACAGGGTCTCCTACGAGCAGTACTTC; D gene: TRBD1; V gene: TRBV27; clone size: NA; J gene: TRBJ2-7
CDR3 protein: CASSGRSGGLLNNEQFF; CDR3 DNA: TGTGCCAGCAGTGGTCGGAGCGGGGGCTTACTAAACAATGAGCAGTTCTTC; D gene: TRBD2; V gene: TRBV2; clone size: NA; J gene: TRBJ2-1
CDR3 protein: CASSLGSQGGNEQFF; CDR3 DNA: TGTGCCAGCAGCTTAGGGTCTCAGGGGGGCAATGAGCAGTTCTTC; D gene: NA; V gene: TRBV11-3; clone size: NA; J gene: TRBJ2-1
CDR3 protein: CASSWDRGSYEQYF; CDR3 DNA: TGTGCCAGCAGTTGGGACAGGGGCTCCTACGAGCAGTACTTC; D gene: TRBD1; V gene: TRBV6-6; clone size: NA; J gene: TRBJ2-7
CDR3 protein: CASSLIRGTGYQETQYF; CDR3 DNA: TGCGCCAGCAGCCTAATTAGGGGTACTGGGTATCAAGAGACCCAGTACTTC; D gene: NA; V gene: TRBV4-1; clone size: NA; J gene: TRBJ2-5
CDR3 protein: CASSYSPGGPEKLFF; CDR3 DNA: TGTGCCAGCAGTTACTCACCAGGGGGCCCTGAAAAACTGTTTTTT; D gene: TRBD1; V gene: TRBV6-5; clone size: few; J gene: TRBJ1-4
CDR3 protein: CAISQGNQPQHF; CDR3 DNA: TGTGCCATCAGCCAGGGGAATCAGCCCCAGCATTTT; D gene: NA; V gene: TRBV10-3; clone size: few; J gene: TRBJ1-5